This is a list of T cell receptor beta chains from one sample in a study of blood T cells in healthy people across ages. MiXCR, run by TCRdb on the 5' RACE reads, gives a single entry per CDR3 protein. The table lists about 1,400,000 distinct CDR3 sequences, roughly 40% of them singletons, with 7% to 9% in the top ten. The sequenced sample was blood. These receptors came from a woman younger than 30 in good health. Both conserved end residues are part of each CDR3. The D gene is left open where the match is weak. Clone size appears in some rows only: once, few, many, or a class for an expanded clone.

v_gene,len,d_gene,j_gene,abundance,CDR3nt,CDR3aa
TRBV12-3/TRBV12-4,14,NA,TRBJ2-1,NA,TGTGCCAGCAGCATAGGCGGGACCTACAATGAGCAGTTCTTC,CASSIGGTYNEQFF
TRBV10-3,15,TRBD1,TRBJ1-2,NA,TGTGCCATCAGAGCCGGGACAGGGGGCGACTATGGCTACACCTTC,CAIRAGTGGDYGYTF
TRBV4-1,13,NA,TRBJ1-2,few,TGCGCCAGCAGCCAAGGGCAGGAGGAAGACTACACCTTC,CASSQGQEEDYTF
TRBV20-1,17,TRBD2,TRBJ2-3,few,TGCAGTGCTCTGGGACTAGCGGGAGGGCGAAGCACAGATACGCAGTATTTT,CSALGLAGGRSTDTQYF
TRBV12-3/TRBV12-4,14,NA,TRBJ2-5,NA,TGTGCCAGCAGTTTAGGGGGGAGAGGGTACAAGCAGTACTTC,CASSLGGRGYKQYF
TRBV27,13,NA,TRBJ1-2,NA,TGTGCCAGCAGTCCCCAATTGGGACCGGGCTACACCTTC,CASSPQLGPGYTF
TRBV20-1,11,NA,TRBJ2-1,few,TGCAGTTCTCCGCAAAACAATGAGCAGTTCTTC,CSSPQNNEQFF
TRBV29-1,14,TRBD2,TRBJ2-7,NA,TGCAGCGTTCGAACTAGCGGAGCTCTCAATGAGCAGTACTTC,CSVRTSGALNEQYF
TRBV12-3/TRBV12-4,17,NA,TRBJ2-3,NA,TGTGCCAGCAGTTTTAGGGGGACACAACTTATCACAGATACGCAGTATTTT,CASSFRGTQLITDTQYF
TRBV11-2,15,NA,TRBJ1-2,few,TGTGCCAGCAGCTCCCTCGCCACCGGCGCCTATGGCTACACCTTC,CASSSLATGAYGYTF
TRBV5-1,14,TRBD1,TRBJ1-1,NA,TGCGCCAGCGGATCAGGGGGCGTAAACACTGAAGCTTTCTTT,CASGSGGVNTEAFF
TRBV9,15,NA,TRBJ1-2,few,TGTGCCAGCAGCGTAGGGTCAACAGCTAACTATGGCTACACCTTC,CASSVGSTANYGYTF
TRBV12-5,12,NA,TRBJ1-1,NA,TGTGCTAGTGGTTTGACTCCATCTGAAGCTTTCTTT,CASGLTPSEAFF
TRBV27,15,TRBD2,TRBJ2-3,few,TGTGCCAGCAGTCGGACTAGCGGGAGCGGAGATACGCAGTATTTT,CASSRTSGSGDTQYF
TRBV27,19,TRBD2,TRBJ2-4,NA,TGTGCCAGCAGTTTATCGAGGACTAACGGGAGGGCTGCCAAAAACATTCAGTACTTC,CASSLSRTNGRAAKNIQYF
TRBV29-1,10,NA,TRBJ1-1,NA,TGCAGCGCAATCAGAGCCGAGGCTTTCTTT,CSAIRAEAFF
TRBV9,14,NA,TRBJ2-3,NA,TGTGCCAGCAGCCCTGGACAAACTCGGGATACGCAGTATTTT,CASSPGQTRDTQYF
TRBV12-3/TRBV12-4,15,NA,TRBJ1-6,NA,TGTGCCAGCAAACTACAGGGCGGTGGGAATTCACCCCTCCACTTT,CASKLQGGGNSPLHF
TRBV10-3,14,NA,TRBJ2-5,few,TGTGCCATCAGTGAAGAGGGACACCAAGAGACCCAGTACTTC,CAISEEGHQETQYF
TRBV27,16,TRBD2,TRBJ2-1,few,TGTGCCAGCAGTTTATCGACTAGCGGGAGTTCGTATGAGCAGTTCTTC,CASSLSTSGSSYEQFF
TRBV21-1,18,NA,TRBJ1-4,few,TGTGCCAGCAGCAAACGTGACAGGATGGGTCGGACTAATGAAAAACTGTTTTTT,CASSKRDRMGRTNEKLFF
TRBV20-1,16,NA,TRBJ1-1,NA,TGCAGTGCTAGAGATCCCTGGCAGGGAGAGAACACTGAAGCTTTCTTT,CSARDPWQGENTEAFF
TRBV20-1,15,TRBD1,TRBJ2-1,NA,TGCAGTGCTAGAAGCCCGGGACAGGGTTACAATGAGCAGTTCTTC,CSARSPGQGYNEQFF
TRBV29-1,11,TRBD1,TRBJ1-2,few,TGCAGCGGGAGACAGGGGGGTGGCTACACCTTC,CSGRQGGGYTF
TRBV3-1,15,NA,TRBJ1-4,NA,TGCGCCAGCACCCAGCGGCGGGGAGCTAATGAAAAACTGTTTTTT,CASTQRRGANEKLFF
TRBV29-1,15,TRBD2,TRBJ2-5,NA,TGCAGCGCCTTCCTAGCGGGGGGCCCGTACAATGAGCAGTACTTC,CSAFLAGGPYNEQYF
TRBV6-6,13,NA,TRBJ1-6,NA,TGTGCCAGCGGCCCGGGTAACAATTCACCCCTCCACTTT,CASGPGNNSPLHF
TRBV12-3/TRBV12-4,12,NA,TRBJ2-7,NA,TGTGCCAGCAGTTTCGGTCACAATGAGCAGTACTTC,CASSFGHNEQYF
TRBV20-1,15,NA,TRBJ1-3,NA,TGCAGTGCTAGAGAAGCGTACGAAGGTGGAAACACCATATATTTT,CSAREAYEGGNTIYF
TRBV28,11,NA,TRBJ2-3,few,TGTGCCAGCAGTCTGGGGAAGAGGCAGTATTTT,CASSLGKRQYF
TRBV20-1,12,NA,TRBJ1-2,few,TGCAGTGCTAGAGATCTGGCAGGCCTCTACACCTTC,CSARDLAGLYTF
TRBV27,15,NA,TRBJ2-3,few,TGTGCCAGCAGCCCAGAGCGGACTAGCACAGATACGCAGTATTTT,CASSPERTSTDTQYF
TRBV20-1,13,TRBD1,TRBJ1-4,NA,TGCAGTGCTAGGGGACAGGAGGAGAAAAAGCTGTTTTTT,CSARGQEEKKLFF
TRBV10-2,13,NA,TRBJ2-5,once,TGCGCCAGCAGTGAGTCGTGGGCGGGTGAGCAGTACTTC,CASSESWAGEQYF
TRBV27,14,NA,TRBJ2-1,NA,TGTGCCAGCAGAAATGCAGGAGCTTACAATGAGCAGTTCTTC,CASRNAGAYNEQFF
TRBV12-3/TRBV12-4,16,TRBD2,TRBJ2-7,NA,TGTGCCAGCAGTTTCCACTTAGGACTAGTTCGGGACGAGCAGTACTTC,CASSFHLGLVRDEQYF
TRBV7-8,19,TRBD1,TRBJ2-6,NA,TGTGCCAGCAGACCGGGACAGGCTACGATGTACTCTGGGGCCAACGTCCTGACTTTC,CASRPGQATMYSGANVLTF
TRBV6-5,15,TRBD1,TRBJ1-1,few,TGTGCCAGCAGTCCTACCGGGACAGCTCTTCCTGAAGCTTTCTTT,CASSPTGTALPEAFF
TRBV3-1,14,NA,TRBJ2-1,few,TGTGCCAGCAGTCGGCCGGAGCCCTACAATGAGCAGTTCTTC,CASSRPEPYNEQFF
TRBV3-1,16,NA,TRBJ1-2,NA,TGTGCCAGCAGCCCCCCTGGAGGAGGGGTTATTGGTGGCTACACCTTC,CASSPPGGGVIGGYTF
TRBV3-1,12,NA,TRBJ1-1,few,TGTGCCAGCAGCCTCCCGGAGCAGGAAGCTTTCTTT,CASSLPEQEAFF
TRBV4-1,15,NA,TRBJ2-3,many,TGCGCCAGCAGCCAAACTGAGACGGTCACAGATACGCAGTATTTT,CASSQTETVTDTQYF
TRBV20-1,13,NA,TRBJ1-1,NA,TGCAGTACCTGGGGGGGGGGAGAGACTGAAGCTTTCTTT,CSTWGGGETEAFF
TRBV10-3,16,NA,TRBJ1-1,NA,TGTGCCATCAGGGCAGGTCCTCAGGGAGGGAACACTGAAGCTTTCTTT,CAIRAGPQGGNTEAFF
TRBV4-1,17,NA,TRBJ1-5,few,TGCGCCAGCAGCCAAGAATTAGGGGCGCTACTCAATCAGCCCCAGCATTTT,CASSQELGALLNQPQHF
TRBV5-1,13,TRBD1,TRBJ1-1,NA,TGCGCCAGCAGCCCCCAGGGGGGCCCTGAAGCTTTCTTT,CASSPQGGPEAFF
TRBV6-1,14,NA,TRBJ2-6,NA,TGTGCCAGCGGCCCTCTTACTGGGGCCAACGTCCTGACTTTC,CASGPLTGANVLTF
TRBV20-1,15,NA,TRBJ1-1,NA,TGCAGTGCTAGAGATCATAGACGGTTGGGCACTGAGGCTTTCTTT,CSARDHRRLGTEAFF